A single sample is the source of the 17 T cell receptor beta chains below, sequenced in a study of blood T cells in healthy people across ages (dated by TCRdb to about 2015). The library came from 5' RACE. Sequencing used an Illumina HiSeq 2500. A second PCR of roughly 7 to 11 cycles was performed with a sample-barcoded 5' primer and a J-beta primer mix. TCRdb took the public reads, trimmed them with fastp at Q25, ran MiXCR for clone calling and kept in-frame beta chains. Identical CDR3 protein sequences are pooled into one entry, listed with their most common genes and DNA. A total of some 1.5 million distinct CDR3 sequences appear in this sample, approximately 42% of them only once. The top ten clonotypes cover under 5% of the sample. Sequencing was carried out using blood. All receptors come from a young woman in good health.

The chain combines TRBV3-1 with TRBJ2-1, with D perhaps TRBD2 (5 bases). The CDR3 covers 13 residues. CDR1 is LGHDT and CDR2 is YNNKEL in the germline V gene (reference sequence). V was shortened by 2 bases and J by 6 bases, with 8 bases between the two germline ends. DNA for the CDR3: TGTGCCAGCAGCCAAACGCTAGCCAATGAGCAGTTCTTC. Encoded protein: CASSQTLANEQFF.

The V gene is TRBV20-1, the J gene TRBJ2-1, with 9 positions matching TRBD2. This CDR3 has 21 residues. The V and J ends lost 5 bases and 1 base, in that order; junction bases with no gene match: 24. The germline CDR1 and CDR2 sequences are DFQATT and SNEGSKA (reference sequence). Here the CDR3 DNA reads TGCAGTGCTTTGGCCCGTGGGCTAGCGGGGACCTGGAGAGGGTCCTACAATGAGCAGTTCTTC. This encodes CSALARGLAGTWRGSYNEQFF.

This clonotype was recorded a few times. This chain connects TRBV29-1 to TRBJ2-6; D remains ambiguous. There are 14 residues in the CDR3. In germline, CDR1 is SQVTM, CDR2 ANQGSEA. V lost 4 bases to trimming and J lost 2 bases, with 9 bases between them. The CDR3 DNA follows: TGCAGCGTTGCCAGTCGGACTGGGGCCAACGTCCTGACTTTC. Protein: CSVASRTGANVLTF.

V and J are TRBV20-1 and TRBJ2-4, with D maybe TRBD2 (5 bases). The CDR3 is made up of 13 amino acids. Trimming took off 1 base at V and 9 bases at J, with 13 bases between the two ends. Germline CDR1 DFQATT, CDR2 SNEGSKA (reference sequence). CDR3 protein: CSARGGSEGIQYF. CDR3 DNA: TGCAGTGCTAGAGGGGGATCAGAGGGCATTCAGTACTTC.

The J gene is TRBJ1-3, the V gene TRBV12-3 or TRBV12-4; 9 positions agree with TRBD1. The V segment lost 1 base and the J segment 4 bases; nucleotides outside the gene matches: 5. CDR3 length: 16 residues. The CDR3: CASSLVGTGQGNTIYF. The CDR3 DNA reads TGTGCCAGCAGTTTAGTCGGGACAGGGCAGGGAAACACCATATATTTT.

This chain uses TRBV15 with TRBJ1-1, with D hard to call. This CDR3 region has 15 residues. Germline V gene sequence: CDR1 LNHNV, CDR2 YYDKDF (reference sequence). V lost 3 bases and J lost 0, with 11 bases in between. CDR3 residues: CATSREGGMNTEAFF. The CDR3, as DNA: TGTGCCACCAGCAGGGAAGGTGGAATGAACACTGAAGCTTTCTTT.

The CDR3 spells CSASTSGGSSYNEQYF. CDR3 nucleotide sequence: TGCAGTGCCTCTACTAGCGGGGGTAGCTCCTACAATGAGCAGTACTTC. The chain carries TRBV20-1 and TRBJ2-1, with 11 bases matching TRBD2. The DNA end lines up better with TRBJ2-7; the J call may be wrong. The CDR3 runs to 16 residues. The germline CDR1 and CDR2 sequences are DFQATT and SNEGSKA (reference sequence).

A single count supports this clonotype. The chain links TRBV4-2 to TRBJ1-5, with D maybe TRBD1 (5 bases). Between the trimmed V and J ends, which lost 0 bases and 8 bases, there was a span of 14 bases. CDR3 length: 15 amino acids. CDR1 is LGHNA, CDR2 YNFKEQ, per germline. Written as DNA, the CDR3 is TGTGCCAGCAGCCAAGAACAGGCGGACCAGAAGCCCCAGCATTTT. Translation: CASSQEQADQKPQHF.

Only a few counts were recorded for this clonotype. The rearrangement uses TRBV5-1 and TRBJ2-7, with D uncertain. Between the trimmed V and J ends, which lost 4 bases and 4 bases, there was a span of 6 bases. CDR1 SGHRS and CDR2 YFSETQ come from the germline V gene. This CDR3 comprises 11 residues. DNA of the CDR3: TGCGCCAGCAGCGATCAGTACGAGCAGTACTTC. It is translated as CASSDQYEQYF.

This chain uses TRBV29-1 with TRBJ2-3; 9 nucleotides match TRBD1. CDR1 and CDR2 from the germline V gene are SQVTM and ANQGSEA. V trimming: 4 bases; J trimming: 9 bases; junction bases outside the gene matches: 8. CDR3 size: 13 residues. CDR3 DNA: TGCAGCGTTGTGCCGGGACAGGGAGGCACGCAGTATTTT. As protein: CSVVPGQGGTQYF.

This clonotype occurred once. As DNA, the CDR3 is TGTGCCAGCAGCTCTGGGGTAGTCGACGAGCAGTACTTC. This gives the protein CASSSGVVDEQYF. The V gene is TRBV14, the J gene TRBJ2-4, with D uncertain. The DNA end lines up better with TRBJ2-7; the J call may be wrong. This CDR3 spans 13 amino acids. CDR1 is SGHDN and CDR2 is FVKESK in the germline V gene.

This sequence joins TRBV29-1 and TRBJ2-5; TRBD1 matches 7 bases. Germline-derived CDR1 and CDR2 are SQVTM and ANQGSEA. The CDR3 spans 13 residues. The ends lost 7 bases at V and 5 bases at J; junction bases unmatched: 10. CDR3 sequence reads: CSASPGTEETQYF. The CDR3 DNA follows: TGCAGCGCCAGCCCCGGGACAGAGGAGACCCAGTACTTC.

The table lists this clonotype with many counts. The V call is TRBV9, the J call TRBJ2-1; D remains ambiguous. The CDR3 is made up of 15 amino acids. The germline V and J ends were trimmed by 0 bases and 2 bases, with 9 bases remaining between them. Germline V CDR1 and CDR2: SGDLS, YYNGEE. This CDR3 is CASSVAAGTYNEQFF. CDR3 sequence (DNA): TGTGCCAGCAGCGTAGCCGCTGGGACCTACAATGAGCAGTTCTTC.

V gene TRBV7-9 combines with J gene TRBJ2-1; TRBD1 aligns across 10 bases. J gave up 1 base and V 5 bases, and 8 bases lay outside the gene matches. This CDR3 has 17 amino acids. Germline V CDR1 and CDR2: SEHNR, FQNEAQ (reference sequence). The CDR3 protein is CASSRWPGQGSYNEQFF. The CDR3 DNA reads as TGTGCCAGCAGCAGATGGCCGGGACAGGGGTCCTACAATGAGCAGTTCTTC. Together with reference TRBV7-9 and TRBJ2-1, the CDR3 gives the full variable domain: DTGVSQNPRHKITKRGQNVTFRCDPISEHNRLYWYRQTLGQGPEFLTYFQNEAQLEKSRLLSDRFSAERPKGSFSTLEIQRTEQGDSAMYLCASSRWPGQGSYNEQFFGPGTRLTVL.

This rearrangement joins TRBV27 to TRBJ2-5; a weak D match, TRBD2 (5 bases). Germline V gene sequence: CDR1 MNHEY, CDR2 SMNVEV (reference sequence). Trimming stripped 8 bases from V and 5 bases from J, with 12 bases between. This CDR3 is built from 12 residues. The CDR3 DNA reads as TGTGCCAGCGGACTCCCAAGGGAGACCCAGTACTTC. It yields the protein CASGLPRETQYF.

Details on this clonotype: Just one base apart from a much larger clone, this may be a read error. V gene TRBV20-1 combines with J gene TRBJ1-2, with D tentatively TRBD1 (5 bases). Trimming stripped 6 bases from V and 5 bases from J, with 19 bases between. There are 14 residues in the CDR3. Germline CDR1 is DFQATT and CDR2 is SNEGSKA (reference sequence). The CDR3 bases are TGCAGTGCCACATGTTTCGGGACCCTTTATGGCTACACCTTC. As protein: CSATCFGTLYGYTF.

The CDR3 is CAISESTGDDTEAFF. The CDR3, as DNA: TGTGCCATCAGTGAGTCGACAGGAGATGACACTGAAGCTTTCTTT. The chain uses TRBV10-3 and TRBJ1-1, with D possibly matching TRBD1 (6 bases). Deletions cut 0 bases from V and 3 bases from J, with 11 bases between. Germline values: CDR1 ENHRY, CDR2 SYGVKD. The length of the CDR3 is 15 residues.